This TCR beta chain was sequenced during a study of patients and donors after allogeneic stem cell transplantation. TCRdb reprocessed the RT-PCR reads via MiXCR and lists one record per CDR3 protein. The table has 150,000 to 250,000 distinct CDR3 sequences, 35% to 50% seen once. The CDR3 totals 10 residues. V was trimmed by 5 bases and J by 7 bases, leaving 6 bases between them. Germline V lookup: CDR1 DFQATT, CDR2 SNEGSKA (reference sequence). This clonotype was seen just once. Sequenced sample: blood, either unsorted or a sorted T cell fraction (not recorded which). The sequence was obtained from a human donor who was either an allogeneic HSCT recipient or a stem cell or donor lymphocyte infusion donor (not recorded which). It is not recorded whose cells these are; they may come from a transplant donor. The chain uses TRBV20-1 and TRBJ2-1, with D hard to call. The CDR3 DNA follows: TGCAGTGCTGTAGAGAATGAGCAGTTCTTC. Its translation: CSAVENEQFF.